The 23 T cell receptor beta chains listed next were all sequenced from one sample in a study of graft-versus-host responses after intestinal transplantation. For these receptors, no antigen is known. The data were produced by immunoSEQ multiplex PCR, yet TCRdb's version contains in-frame clones alone and is incomplete. This table has about 90,000 clones, roughly 87% appearing once. This material consisted of unstimulated CD8+ T cells sorted from spleen or lymph node cells, taken before intestinal transplant. These TCRs come from a human donor who received an intestinal transplant.

The V gene is TRBV29-1, the J gene TRBJ2-7, with D hard to call. V was pared by 6 bases and J by 7 bases, with 13 bases between. Looked up from germline, CDR1 is SQVTM and CDR2 is ANQGSEA. The CDR3 runs 11 residues. In DNA form, the CDR3 reads TGCAGCGTAACCTCTTCCGGAGAGCAGTACTTC. This gives the protein CSVTSSGEQYF.

The chain is built from TRBV5-1 and TRBJ2-7, with D possibly being TRBD1 (6 bases). V lost 8 bases and J 1 base, leaving 10 bases between the germline ends. The CDR3 extends over 12 amino acids. Germline V gene data show CDR1 as SGHRS and CDR2 as YFSETQ. The CDR3 is CASWDTSYEQYF. Here the CDR3 DNA reads TGCGCCAGTTGGGACACGTCCTACGAGCAGTACTTC.

For the CDR3, the DNA is TGTGCCAGTAGTATAGTGGAGGACCAGCCCCAGCATTTT. Encoded protein: CASSIVEDQPQHF. The genes are TRBV19 and TRBJ1-5; D remains unclear. Per the germline V gene, CDR1 is LNHDA and CDR2 is SQIVND (reference sequence). The CDR3 runs 13 residues. V was pared by 1 base and J by 7 bases, with 8 bases between.

This clone was detected once. The rearrangement joins TRBV29-1 to TRBJ2-7; weak D call: TRBD1 (6 bases). The CDR3 has 11 residues. Germline CDR1 is SQVTM and CDR2 is ANQGSEA. Between the trimmed V and J ends, which lost 3 bases and 5 bases, there was a span of 8 bases. The CDR3: CSVEQGNEQYF. The CDR3 DNA reads TGCAGCGTTGAGCAGGGGAACGAGCAGTACTTC.

V and J are TRBV5-5 and TRBJ2-3, with D hard to call. V shed 7 bases and J shed 3 bases, with 9 bases lying between them. Germline assignment: CDR1 SGHKS and CDR2 YYEKEE (reference sequence). This CDR3 has 12 amino acids. The CDR3 DNA is TGTGCCAGCCTATGGAAGACAGATACGCAGTATTTT. Amino acids: CASLWKTDTQYF.

This chain connects TRBV6-6 to TRBJ1-3; D unclear. Trimming removed 2 bases from V and 8 bases from J, with 10 bases in between. The CDR3 is 13 amino acids. CDR1 and CDR2 from the germline V gene are MNHNY and SVGAGI (reference sequence). The DNA for the CDR3 is TGTGCCAGCAGTTACCCATTTTCCCACACCATATATTTT. This encodes CASSYPFSHTIYF.

The J gene is TRBJ2-1, the V gene TRBV19; tentatively, D is TRBD1 (6 bases). Germline CDR1 is LNHDA and CDR2 is SQIVND (reference sequence). This CDR3 contains 14 residues. Trimming pared 6 bases from V and 2 bases from J, leaving 11 bases between. As DNA, the CDR3 is TGTGCCAGTAGCTCGGACAGTGCCTACAATGAGCAGTTCTTC. Amino acid sequence: CASSSDSAYNEQFF.

V and J are TRBV6-5 and TRBJ1-2; tentatively, D is TRBD1 (6 bases). CDR1 and CDR2 (germline): MNHEY, SVGAGI. The CDR3 has 15 residues. The V end was cut by 2 bases, the J end by 2 bases, with 12 bases between. As DNA, the CDR3 is TGTGCCAGCAGTTACCAGGTCAGGGGAAACTATGGCTACACCTTC. It specifies CASSYQVRGNYGYTF.

V usage is TRBV9 and J usage is TRBJ2-2; tentative D call: TRBD2 (6 bases). V shed 1 base and J shed 5 bases, with 9 bases lying between them. The CDR3 loop spans 14 amino acids. The germline V gene encodes CDR1 SGDLS and CDR2 YYNGEE. The chain's CDR3 is CASSVFGGTGELFF. CDR3 sequence (DNA): TGTGCCAGCAGCGTATTTGGGGGGACCGGGGAGCTGTTTTTT.

The V call is TRBV5-1, the J call TRBJ2-2; no firm D call. The CDR3 is made up of 16 amino acids. CDR1 is SGHRS and CDR2 is YFSETQ in the germline V gene. Trimming took off 0 bases at V and 3 bases at J, with 12 bases between the two ends. Written as DNA, the CDR3 is TGCGCCAGCAGCTTGGTAGGGATGAGCGACACCGGGGAGCTGTTTTTT. It specifies CASSLVGMSDTGELFF.

This clone was detected once. The same CDR3 can be traced to other DNA sequences in this sample. The rearrangement links TRBV9 to TRBJ2-3, with TRBD1 matching 7 bases. V shed 0 bases and J 0 bases; nucleotides not matched to a gene: 1. From germline, CDR1 is SGDLS and CDR2 YYNGEE. The CDR3 has 15 residues. CDR3 DNA: TGTGCCAGCAGCGTAGAAGGGGGCAGCACAGATACGCAGTATTTT. This gives the protein CASSVEGGSTDTQYF.

The chain uses TRBV29-1 and TRBJ2-6; no reliable D call. Trimming stripped 1 base from V and 0 bases from J, with 1 base between. The germline V gene encodes CDR1 SQVTM and CDR2 ANQGSEA. CDR3 length equals 13 residues. CDR3 sequence (DNA): TGCAGCGTTGAAGCCTCTGGGGCCAACGTCCTGACTTTC. Translation: CSVEASGANVLTF.

The chain couples TRBV29-1 to TRBJ2-3; D possibly corresponds to TRBD2 (7 bases). Germline-derived CDR1 and CDR2 are SQVTM and ANQGSEA. The germline V and J ends were trimmed by 3 bases and 7 bases, with 14 bases remaining between them. The CDR3 runs to 13 residues. CDR3 nucleotide sequence: TGCAGCGTTGACGGGGGGCTTTTTAATACGCAGTATTTT. This sequence encodes CSVDGGLFNTQYF.

This rearrangement joins TRBV19 to TRBJ1-1; no clear D. The CDR3 has 11 residues. V lost 1 base to trimming and J lost 6 bases, with 3 bases between them. Per germline, CDR1 LNHDA and CDR2 SQIVND (reference sequence). CDR3 region: CASSIGAEAFF. The CDR3 nucleotides read TGTGCCAGTAGTATAGGCGCTGAAGCTTTCTTT.

The chain uses TRBV10-3 and TRBJ2-3, with D hard to call. The CDR3 is made up of 13 amino acids. V lost 3 bases, J lost 9 bases, and 13 bases lay in between. The V gene's germline CDR1 is ENHRY and CDR2 SYGVKD. The CDR3 region has the DNA TGTGCCATCAGTGAATTGACGATGGGGACGCAGTATTTT. Amino acids: CAISELTMGTQYF.

This chain uses TRBV7-9 with TRBJ2-7, with 8 positions matching TRBD1. This CDR3 comprises 13 residues. Germline lookup yields CDR1 SEHNR and CDR2 FQNEAQ (reference sequence). V shed 5 bases, J shed 3 bases, and the junction held 3 bases outside the gene matches. CDR3 sequence (DNA): TGTGCCAGCAGCCCCGACAGGGGCTACGAGCAGTACTTC. This gives the protein CASSPDRGYEQYF.

The J gene is TRBJ2-1, the V gene TRBV4-1; 10 bases are shared with TRBD2. J lost 8 bases, V lost 1 base, and 5 bases had no gene match. This CDR3 spans 15 amino acids. The germline gives CDR1 MGHRA, CDR2 YSYEKL. CDR3 DNA: TGCGCCAGCAGCCAAGGGGCTAGCGGGAGAGATGAGCAGTTCTTC. Residues: CASSQGASGRDEQFF.

V usage is TRBV28 and J usage is TRBJ1-1, with D unresolved. This CDR3 spans 12 amino acids. Between the trimmed V and J ends, which lost 6 bases and 5 bases, there was a span of 10 bases. Per germline, CDR1 MDHEN and CDR2 SYDVKM. The CDR3 reads CASRIGRTEAFF. CDR3 nucleotides: TGTGCCAGCAGGATCGGTAGAACTGAAGCTTTCTTT.

This chain joins TRBV11-3 and TRBJ2-5, with unresolved D. V was clipped by 5 bases and J by 4 bases, with 14 bases between them. The CDR3 contains 14 residues. Germline CDR1 and CDR2: SGHNT and YENEEA. For the CDR3, the DNA is TGTGCCAGCAGCAGACCGGGTACCGGAGAGACCCAGTACTTC. This sequence encodes CASSRPGTGETQYF.

This sequence joins TRBV19 and TRBJ2-1, with 8 bases fitting TRBD1. The germline gives CDR1 LNHDA, CDR2 SQIVND (reference sequence). The junction had 5 bases not matched to a gene; V was cut back by 6 bases and J by 4 bases. This CDR3 is built from 14 residues. The CDR3 sequence is CASSEDRVYNEQFF. The CDR3 DNA is TGTGCCAGTAGCGAGGACAGGGTGTACAATGAGCAGTTCTTC.

This clone was found a few times. The chain uses TRBV5-4 and TRBJ2-1; no clear D gene. V was shortened by 7 bases and J by 2 bases, with 13 bases between the two germline ends. Germline CDR1 and CDR2: SGHNT and YYREEE (reference sequence). The CDR3 length is 14 residues. CDR3 region: CASAGSPPYNEQFF. CDR3 sequence (DNA): TGTGCCAGCGCCGGGTCCCCCCCCTACAATGAGCAGTTCTTC.

The chain is built from TRBV29-1 and TRBJ2-7; 9 bases fit TRBD1. V gave up 6 bases and J gave up 5 bases; unmatched junction bases: 8. CDR3 size: 13 residues. Germline CDR1 SQVTM, CDR2 ANQGSEA. CDR3 residues: CSVQHRGPNEQYF. CDR3 in DNA: TGCAGCGTGCAACACAGGGGGCCCAACGAGCAGTACTTC.

A single count supports this clone. The rearrangement joins TRBV7-8 to TRBJ1-5, with no clear D. Looked up from germline, CDR1 is SGHVS and CDR2 is FQNEAQ. Trimming removed 4 bases from V and 6 bases from J, with 7 bases in between. This CDR3 has 12 amino acids. As DNA, the CDR3 is TGTGCCAGCAGCTCGGGAGGTCAGCCCCAGCATTTT. It yields the protein CASSSGGQPQHF.